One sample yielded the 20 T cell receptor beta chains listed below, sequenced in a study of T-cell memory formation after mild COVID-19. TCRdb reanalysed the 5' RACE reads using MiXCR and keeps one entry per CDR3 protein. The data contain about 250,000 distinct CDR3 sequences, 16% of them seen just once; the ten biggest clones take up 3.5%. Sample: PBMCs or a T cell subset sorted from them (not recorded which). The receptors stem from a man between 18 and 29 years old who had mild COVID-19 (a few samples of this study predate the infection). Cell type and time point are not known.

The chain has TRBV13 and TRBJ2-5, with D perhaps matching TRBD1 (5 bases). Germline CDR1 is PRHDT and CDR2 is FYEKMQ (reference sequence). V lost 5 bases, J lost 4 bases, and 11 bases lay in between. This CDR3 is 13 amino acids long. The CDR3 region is CASSRRAPETQYF. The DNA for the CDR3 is TGTGCCAGCAGCCGCAGGGCTCCAGAGACCCAGTACTTC.

The CDR3: CASSPRGVGYTF. The CDR3 DNA follows: TGCGCCAGTTCGCCCCGAGGCGTTGGCTACACCTTC. The chain is built from TRBV5-1 and TRBJ1-2; D not certain. V lost 8 bases and J lost 7, with 15 bases in between. Germline CDR1 reads SGHRS; CDR2 reads YFSETQ. CDR3 size: 12 residues.

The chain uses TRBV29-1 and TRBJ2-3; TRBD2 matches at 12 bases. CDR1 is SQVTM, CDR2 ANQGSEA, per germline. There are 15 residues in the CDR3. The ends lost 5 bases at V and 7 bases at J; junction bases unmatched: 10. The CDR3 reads CSVSTSGGLGNTQYF. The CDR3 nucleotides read TGCAGCGTTAGCACTAGCGGGGGGTTAGGTAATACGCAGTATTTT.

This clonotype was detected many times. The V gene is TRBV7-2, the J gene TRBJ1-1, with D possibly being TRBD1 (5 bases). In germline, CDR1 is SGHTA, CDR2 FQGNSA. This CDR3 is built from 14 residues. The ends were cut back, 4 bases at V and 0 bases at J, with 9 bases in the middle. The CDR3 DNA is TGTGCCAGCAGCTCCATGGGGGTGAACACTGAAGCTTTCTTT. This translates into CASSSMGVNTEAFF.

Here the CDR3 DNA reads TGTGCCAGCATCGGGACAGGGGCCGACGGCTACACCTTC. It specifies CASIGTGADGYTF. The rearrangement joins TRBV6-5 to TRBJ1-2; 10 nucleotides align to TRBD1. V dropped 7 bases and J dropped 8; count of bases not matched to a gene: 7. The CDR3 covers 13 residues. CDR1 and CDR2 from the germline V gene are MNHEY and SVGAGI.

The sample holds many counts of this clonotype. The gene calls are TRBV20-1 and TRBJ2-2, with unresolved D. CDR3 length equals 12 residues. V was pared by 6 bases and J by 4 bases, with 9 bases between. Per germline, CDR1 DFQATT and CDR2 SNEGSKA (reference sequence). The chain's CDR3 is CSASNPTGELFF. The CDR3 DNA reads TGCAGTGCCTCTAACCCCACCGGGGAGCTGTTTTTT.

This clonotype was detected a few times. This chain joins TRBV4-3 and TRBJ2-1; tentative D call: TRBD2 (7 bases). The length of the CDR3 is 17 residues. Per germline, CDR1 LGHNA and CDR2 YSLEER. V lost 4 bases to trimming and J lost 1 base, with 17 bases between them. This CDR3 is CASSPRGGVGSYNEQFF. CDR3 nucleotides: TGCGCCAGCAGCCCCAGAGGGGGGGTCGGGTCCTACAATGAGCAGTTCTTC.

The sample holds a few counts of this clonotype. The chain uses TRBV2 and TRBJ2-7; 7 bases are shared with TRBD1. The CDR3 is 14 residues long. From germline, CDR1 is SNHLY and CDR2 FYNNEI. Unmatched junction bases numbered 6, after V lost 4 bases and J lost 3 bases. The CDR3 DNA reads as TGTGCCAGCAGTGCGGGACAGCAATACTACGAGCAGTACTTC. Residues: CASSAGQQYYEQYF.

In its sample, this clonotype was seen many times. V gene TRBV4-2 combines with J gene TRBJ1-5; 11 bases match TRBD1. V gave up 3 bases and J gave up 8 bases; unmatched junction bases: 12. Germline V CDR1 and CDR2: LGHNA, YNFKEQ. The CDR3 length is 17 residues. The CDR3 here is CASSQNPGTGGDEPQHF. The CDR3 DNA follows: TGTGCCAGCAGCCAGAACCCCGGGACAGGGGGAGACGAGCCCCAGCATTTT.

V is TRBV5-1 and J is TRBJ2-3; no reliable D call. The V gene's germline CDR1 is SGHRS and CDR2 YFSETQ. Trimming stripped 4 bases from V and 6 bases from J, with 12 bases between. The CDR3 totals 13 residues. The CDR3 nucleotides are TGCGCCAGCAGCAGAACTCGTACCGATACGCAGTATTTT. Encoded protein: CASSRTRTDTQYF.

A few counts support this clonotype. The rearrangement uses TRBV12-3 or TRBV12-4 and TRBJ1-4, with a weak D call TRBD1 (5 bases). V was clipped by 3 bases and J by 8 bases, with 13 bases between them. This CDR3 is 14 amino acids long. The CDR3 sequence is CASSLGRVREKLFF. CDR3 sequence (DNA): TGTGCCAGCAGTTTGGGCAGGGTACGGGAAAAACTGTTTTTT.

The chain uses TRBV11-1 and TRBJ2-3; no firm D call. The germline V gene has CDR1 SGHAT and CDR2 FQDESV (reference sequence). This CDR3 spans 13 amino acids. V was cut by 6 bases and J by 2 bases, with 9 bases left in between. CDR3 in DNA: TGTGCCAGCAGACGGGCCCTCACAGATACGCAGTATTTT. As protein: CASRRALTDTQYF.

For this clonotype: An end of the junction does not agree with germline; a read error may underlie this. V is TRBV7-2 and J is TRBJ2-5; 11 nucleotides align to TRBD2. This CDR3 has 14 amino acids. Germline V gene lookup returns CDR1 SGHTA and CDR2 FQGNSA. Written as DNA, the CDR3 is TGTGCCAGCAGCATAGCGGGGGGGCAGGAGACCCAGTACTTC. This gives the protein CASSIAGGQETQYF. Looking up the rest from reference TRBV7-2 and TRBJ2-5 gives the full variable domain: GAGVSQSPSNKVTEKGKDVELRCDPISGHTALYWYRQSLGQGLEFLIYFQGNSAPDKSGLPSDRFSAERTGGSVSTLTIQRTQQEDSAVYLCASSIAGGQETQYFGPGTRLLVL.

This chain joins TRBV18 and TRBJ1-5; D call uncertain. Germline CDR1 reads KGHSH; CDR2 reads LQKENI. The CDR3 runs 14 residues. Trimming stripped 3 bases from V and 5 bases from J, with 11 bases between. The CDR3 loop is CASSPLVGYQPQHF. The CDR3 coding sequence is TGTGCCAGCTCACCCTTGGTCGGTTATCAGCCCCAGCATTTT.

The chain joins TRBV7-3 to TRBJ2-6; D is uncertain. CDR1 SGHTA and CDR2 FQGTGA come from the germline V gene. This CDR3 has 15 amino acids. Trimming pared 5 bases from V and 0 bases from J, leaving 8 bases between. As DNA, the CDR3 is TGTGCCAGCAGCATCAGCTACTCTGGGGCCAACGTCCTGACTTTC. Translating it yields CASSISYSGANVLTF.

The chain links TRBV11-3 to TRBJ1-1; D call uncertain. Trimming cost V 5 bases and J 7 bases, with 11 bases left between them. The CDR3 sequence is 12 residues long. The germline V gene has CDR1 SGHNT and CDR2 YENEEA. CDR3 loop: CASSGSGGEAFF. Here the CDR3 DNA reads TGTGCCAGCAGCGGGTCCGGTGGTGAAGCTTTCTTT.

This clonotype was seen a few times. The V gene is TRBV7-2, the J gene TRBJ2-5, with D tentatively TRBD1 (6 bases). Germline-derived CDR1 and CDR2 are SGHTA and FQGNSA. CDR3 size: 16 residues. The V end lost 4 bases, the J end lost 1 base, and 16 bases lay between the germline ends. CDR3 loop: CASSSYRTAVQETQYF. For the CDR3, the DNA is TGTGCCAGCAGCTCCTACCGGACAGCAGTCCAAGAGACCCAGTACTTC.

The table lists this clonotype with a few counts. The CDR3 sequence: CASSSLRTGLTDTQYF. CDR3 bases: TGTGCCAGCAGTTCCCTTAGGACAGGGCTGACAGATACGCAGTATTTT. The rearrangement uses TRBV27 and TRBJ2-3; 8 bases agree with TRBD1. The CDR3 extends over 16 amino acids. Germline V gene data show CDR1 as MNHEY and CDR2 as SMNVEV (reference sequence). After removal of 4 bases from V and 3 bases from J, the junction contained 9 bases not matched to a gene.

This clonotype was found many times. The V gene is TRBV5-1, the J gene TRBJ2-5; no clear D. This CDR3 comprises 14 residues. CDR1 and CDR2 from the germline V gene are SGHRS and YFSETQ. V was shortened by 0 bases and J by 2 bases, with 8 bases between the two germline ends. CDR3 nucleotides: TGCGCCAGCAGCTTGGCCGTAGGGCAAGAGACCCAGTACTTC. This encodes CASSLAVGQETQYF.

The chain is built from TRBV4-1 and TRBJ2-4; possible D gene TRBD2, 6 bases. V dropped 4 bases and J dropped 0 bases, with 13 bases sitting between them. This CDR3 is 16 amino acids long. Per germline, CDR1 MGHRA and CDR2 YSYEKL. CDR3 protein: CASSLRGGIAKNIQYF. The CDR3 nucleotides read TGCGCCAGCAGCCTGAGGGGCGGGATAGCCAAAAACATTCAGTACTTC.